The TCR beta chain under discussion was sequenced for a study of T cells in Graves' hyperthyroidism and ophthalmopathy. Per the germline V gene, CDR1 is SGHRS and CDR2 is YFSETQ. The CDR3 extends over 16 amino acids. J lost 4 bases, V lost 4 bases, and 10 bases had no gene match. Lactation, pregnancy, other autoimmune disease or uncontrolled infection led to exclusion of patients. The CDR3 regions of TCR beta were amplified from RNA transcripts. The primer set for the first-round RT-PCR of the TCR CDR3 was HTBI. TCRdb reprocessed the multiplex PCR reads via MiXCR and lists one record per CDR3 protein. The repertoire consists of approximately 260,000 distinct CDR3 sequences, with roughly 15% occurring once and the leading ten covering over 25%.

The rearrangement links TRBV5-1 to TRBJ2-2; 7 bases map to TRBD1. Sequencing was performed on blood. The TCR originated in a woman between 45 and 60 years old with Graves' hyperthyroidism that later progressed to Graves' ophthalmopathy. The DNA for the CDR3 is TGCGCCAGCAGCCCGGGACAGACCTCGGTCACCGGGGAGCTGTTTTTT. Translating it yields CASSPGQTSVTGELFF.